The entry that follows covers one T cell receptor (beta chain) sequence. The data were produced by immunoSEQ multiplex PCR, yet TCRdb's version contains in-frame clones alone and is incomplete. The sample lists about 35,000 clones; roughly nine tenths were seen once. The data originate from a study of T cell changes during pregnancy in multiple sclerosis. V lost 0 bases to trimming and J lost 3 bases, with 9 bases between them. CDR3 length equals 14 residues. Germline assignment: CDR1 SGHRS and CDR2 YFSETQ. This TCR was sampled from a female donor in good health, enrolled as a control in a pregnancy study. This chain links TRBV5-1 with TRBJ1-1; possible D gene TRBD1, 6 bases. This specimen was CD4+ T cells from peripheral blood mononuclear cells, taken in the third trimester of pregnancy. CDR3 in amino acids: CASSLGGLYTEAFF. The CDR3 DNA follows: TGCGCCAGCAGCTTGGGGGGGCTATACACTGAAGCTTTCTTT.